This TCR beta chain was identified during a study of somatic mutations in cytotoxic T cells in rheumatoid arthritis. Turning to the study itself: Sorted by flow to nearly 100% purity were some V beta antibody-stained T-cell populations, including V beta1+ cells sequenced for TCRB. Notes on the study in general: Slight underrepresentation of TRBV07 in rheumatoid arthritis patients was not adjusted for multiple comparisons. Rheumatoid arthritis patients were compared with age-matched healthy controls, and their CD8+ T-cell clonality did not differ significantly. Rheumatoid arthritis patients showed CD8+ clonality increasing with age, unlike healthy controls.

This clone was observed a single time. Its antigen is unknown. TCRdb keeps only in-frame clones here, not all; method: immunoSEQ multiplex PCR. The data hold roughly 19,000 clones, with roughly 86% observed a single time. The germline V and J ends were trimmed by 6 bases and 4 bases, with 12 bases remaining between them. The germline V gene encodes CDR1 MDHEN and CDR2 SYDVKM. The CDR3 loop spans 13 amino acids. This TCR was recovered from a woman aged 45-60 years in good health. Material: CD8+ T cells sorted from blood. The V call is TRBV28, the J call TRBJ1-2; tentatively, D is TRBD1 (6 bases). In DNA, the CDR3 is TGTGCCAGCAGCCGGGGGGGCGGCTATGGCTACACCTTC. This codes for CASSRGGGYGYTF.